Given below is one TCR beta chain in context. These data are taken from a study of T cell changes during pregnancy in multiple sclerosis. Only in-frame clones appear in the TCRdb table, and some are missing; sequencing was by immunoSEQ multiplex PCR. Found here are 15,000 to 20,000 clones, 86% of them singletons; the top ten hold roughly 5.6%. J lost 8 bases, V lost 4 bases, and 2 bases had no gene match. This CDR3 is built from 11 residues. Germline-derived CDR1 and CDR2 are SGHNT and YYREEE (reference sequence). This material consisted of CD8+ T cells from peripheral blood mononuclear cells, taken in the third trimester of pregnancy. The V gene is TRBV5-4, the J gene TRBJ1-2; 7 bases map to TRBD1. The receptor was derived from a female donor in good health, enrolled as a control in a pregnancy study. The chain's CDR3 is CASSPGGGYTF. CDR3 nucleotides: TGTGCCAGCAGCCCAGGGGGAGGCTACACCTTC.